This T cell receptor (beta chain) was sequenced during a study of CD8 T cells in Susac syndrome. On this clonotype: The antigen is unknown.

The trim removed 2 bases at V and 7 bases at J, leaving 13 bases unmatched. Germline loops: CDR1 MNHEY, CDR2 SVGEGT. This CDR3 comprises 16 residues. After extraction with the RNeasy kit, about 0.5 to 1 ug of the RNA was reverse transcribed using random hexamers. With immunoSEQ multiplex PCR, TCR beta CDR3 was amplified across 54 Vbeta and 13 Jbeta. TCRdb reprocessed the immunoSEQ multiplex PCR reads via MiXCR and lists one record per CDR3 protein. The sample includes around 280,000 distinct CDR3 sequences, 92% seen only once; the top ten take over 0.05%. Overall study findings and caveats: Regarding the TCR sequencing and HLA analysis, the study admitted that a relatively small number of individuals were involved.

This clonotype originated in a human donor with multiple sclerosis. Sample: CD4+ T cells from PBMCs. The chain couples TRBV6-2 or TRBV6-3 to TRBJ2-5; 7 bases map to TRBD1. CDR3 amino acids: CASSYVRTGSGGTQYF. The DNA of the CDR3 is TGTGCCAGCAGTTACGTAAGAACAGGGTCAGGGGGGACCCAGTACTTC.